These T cell receptor beta chains were read from a single sample in a study of long-term antiretroviral therapy in people with HIV. Assay used: immunoSEQ multiplex PCR; TCRdb lists only in-frame clones, some missing. The data show fewer than 45,000 clones, over 90% seen once. Specimen: unsorted PBMCs, collected 3.7 years after starting antiretroviral therapy. The receptors here all came from a woman between 50 and 59 years old with HIV. Both conserved end residues are part of each CDR3. The order of the fields is D gene, J gene, clone size, V gene, CDR3 DNA, CDR3 protein. D genes are given only for firm matches. Rows may omit the clone size; those that give it use once, few, many or a size class.

TRBD1 TRBJ1-3 - TRBV5-1 TGCGCCAGCAGCTCGACAGGGCCTGGAAACACCATATATTTT CASSSTGPGNTIYF
- TRBJ1-1 - TRBV29-1 TGCAGCGTTGAAGTGGGCAGGGGATTAGGGTTCACTGAAGCTTTCTTT CSVEVGRGLGFTEAFF
TRBD2 TRBJ2-1 - TRBV14 TGTGCCAGCAGCCGGATAGCGGGGGTCGACAATGAGCAGTTCTTC CASSRIAGVDNEQFF
- TRBJ1-2 - TRBV5-4 TGTGCCAGCAGCTTGGGCCAGAACTATGGCTACACCTTC CASSLGQNYGYTF
TRBD2 TRBJ2-5 - TRBV13 TGTGCCAGCAGCTTGGGGCTAGCGGGGATACAAGAGACCCAGTACTTC CASSLGLAGIQETQYF
- TRBJ2-1 - TRBV7-6 TGTGCCAGCAGCTTATTCTCCAGGGTAAACAATGAGCAGTTCTTC CASSLFSRVNNEQFF
- TRBJ1-1 - TRBV4-1 TGCGCCAGCAGCCCCATCGGCAGCTACACTGAAGCTTTCTTT CASSPIGSYTEAFF
TRBD2 TRBJ2-3 - TRBV7-3 TGTGCCAGCAGCCTACAGGGCGGGGGGCTAGGCACAGATACGCAGTATTTT CASSLQGGGLGTDTQYF
- TRBJ2-3 - TRBV6-1 TGTGCCAGCCCGGGACCAAGGACAGATACGCAGTATTTT CASPGPRTDTQYF
TRBD2 TRBJ2-2 once TRBV6-5 TGTGCCAGCAGAAGCGGGGTGAACACCGGGGAGCTGTTTTTT CASRSGVNTGELFF
- TRBJ2-1 - TRBV6-1 TGTGCCAGCAGTGCCCGGGAGCATGAGCAGTTCTTC CASSAREHEQFF
- TRBJ1-5 - TRBV5-5 TGTGCCAGCAGCTTGGGAATTAGTTCGGGGATAACGCATAGTCAGCCCCAGCATTTT CASSLGISSGITHSQPQHF
TRBD1 TRBJ2-1 - TRBV11-1 TGTGCCAGCAGCTTATCACAGGGGAAGCAGTTCTTC CASSLSQGKQFF
- TRBJ1-6 - TRBV6-6 TGTGCCAGCAGTTACTCCCAACAGAATTCACCCCTCCACTTT CASSYSQQNSPLHF
- TRBJ1-2 - TRBV30 TGTGCCTGGAGCCCCCTGGATGGCTACACCTTC CAWSPLDGYTF
- TRBJ1-2 - TRBV30 TGTGCCTGGAGTGTAGAGAGGACCTATGGCTACACCTTC CAWSVERTYGYTF
- TRBJ2-7 - TRBV25-1 TGTGCCAGCAGTGAATATGGGCAGGGCGCCTACGAGCAGTACTTC CASSEYGQGAYEQYF
- TRBJ2-3 - TRBV7-3 TGTGCCAGCAGCTTTGGCAGGGGAGGAGATACGCAGTATTTT CASSFGRGGDTQYF
- TRBJ2-2 - TRBV6-5 TGTGCCAGCAGTTACGACCCAGGGCTGGAAACCGGGGAGCTGTTTTTT CASSYDPGLETGELFF
TRBD1 TRBJ1-1 - TRBV5-5 TGTGCCAGCAGCTTGGGGACAGGGACTGAAGCTTTCTTT CASSLGTGTEAFF
- TRBJ1-1 - TRBV7-9 TGTGCCAGCAGCTCAACAGGACTGAACACTGAAGCTTTCTTT CASSSTGLNTEAFF
- TRBJ2-5 - TRBV4-1 TGCGCCAGCAGCCTCTCCCGGGGGGCCATAGCGGAGACCCAGTACTTC CASSLSRGAIAETQYF
TRBD2 TRBJ2-1 few TRBV4-3 TGCGCCAGCAGCCAGAGTCTAGCGGGGGGGCTTAATGAGCAGTTCTTC CASSQSLAGGLNEQFF
TRBD1 TRBJ1-4 - TRBV30 TGTGCCTGGAGTTCAATCAGGGGGCAGGGTGAAAAACTGTTTTTT CAWSSIRGQGEKLFF
TRBD2 TRBJ2-1 - TRBV6-1 TGTGCCAGCAGAGGACTAGCGGGGGGGCAGCAGTTCTTC CASRGLAGGQQFF
TRBD1 TRBJ1-5 - TRBV10-3 TGTGCCACCCAAGGGGGCCAGGGGAATCAGCCCCAGCATTTT CATQGGQGNQPQHF
TRBD1 TRBJ1-6 - TRBV6-5 TGTGCCAGCAGAGACAGGGTTTTGGGTAATTCACCCCTCCACTTT CASRDRVLGNSPLHF
- TRBJ2-2 - TRBV5-8 TGTGCCAGCAGCCCCGTGGGGGGTTGGACCGGGGAGCTGTTTTTT CASSPVGGWTGELFF
- TRBJ1-3 - TRBV27 TGTGCCAGCGGCGGGGTTTCTGGAAACACCATATATTTT CASGGVSGNTIYF
- TRBJ2-2 - TRBV6-6 TGTGCCACGTATAGACCGGGGGAGCTGTTTTTT CATYRPGELFF
- TRBJ2-2 - TRBV27 TGTGCCAGCAGCCGGCCGTGGGACACCGGGGAGCTGTTTTTT CASSRPWDTGELFF
TRBD1 TRBJ2-7 - TRBV7-2 TGTGCCAGCAGCTTGGACAGGGTAAGGGGTAGTGAGCAGTACTTC CASSLDRVRGSEQYF
- TRBJ1-1 - TRBV27 TGTGCCAGCAGTGGCACACAGGCGGCTTTCTTT CASSGTQAAFF
TRBD1 TRBJ2-7 - TRBV7-9 TGTGCCAGCAGCTCCGACAGGGGGCCCGACGAGCAGTACTTC CASSSDRGPDEQYF
- TRBJ2-7 - TRBV4-1 TGCGCCAGCAGCCAAGGTTTCGGGGGCCGCGTTTACGAGCAGTACTTC CASSQGFGGRVYEQYF
- TRBJ2-3 once TRBV5-4 TGTGCCAGCAGCGGGGGGTTCGCAGATACGCAGTATTTT CASSGGFADTQYF
TRBD1 TRBJ1-4 once TRBV30 TGTGCCTGGAGTTTAACAGGGGGGCTAAGGGAAAAACTGTTTTTT CAWSLTGGLREKLFF
- TRBJ1-3 - TRBV25-1 TGTGCCAGCAGTGACAGGCTCTCTGGAAACACCATATATTTT CASSDRLSGNTIYF
TRBD1 TRBJ1-4 - TRBV7-2 TGTGCCAGCAGCCCCCGACAGGGTGGAGGTGAAAAACTGTTTTTT CASSPRQGGGEKLFF
TRBD2 TRBJ2-1 once TRBV7-8 TGTGCCAGCAGCCGATCCGGGACTAGCTACAATGAGCAGTTCTTC CASSRSGTSYNEQFF
TRBD1 TRBJ2-7 - TRBV5-1 TGCGCCAGCAGCCCCCAGGGGGCTAAAGACGAGCAGTACTTC CASSPQGAKDEQYF
- TRBJ2-5 - TRBV7-9 TGTGCCAGCAGCTTCGACAGGGAGGGGACCCAGTACTTC CASSFDREGTQYF
- TRBJ1-5 - TRBV7-6 TGTGCCAGCAGCGATAGGGGAATCCAGCCCCAGCATTTT CASSDRGIQPQHF
- TRBJ1-1 - TRBV19 TGTGCCAGTACCGCGACCAACACTGAAGCTTTCTTT CASTATNTEAFF
- TRBJ1-4 - TRBV2 TGTGCCAGCAGTGATAGACGTAAGCTGTTTTTT CASSDRRKLFF
- TRBJ2-7 - TRBV6-6 TGTGCCAGCAGTTACGGTCAGGGAGTCTCCTACGAGCAGTACTTC CASSYGQGVSYEQYF
- TRBJ2-2 - TRBV9 TGTGCCAGCAGCGTAGAACCCCAGGGCTGGTCCTACGCGAACACCGGGGAGCTGTTTTTT CASSVEPQGWSYANTGELFF
- TRBJ2-2 - TRBV7-2 TGTGCCAGCAGCCCCCAGGGGAACACCGGGGAGCTGTTTTTT CASSPQGNTGELFF
- TRBJ2-3 - TRBV19 TGTGCCAGTAGTTCCAAGCGGGGCACAGATACGCAGTATTTT CASSSKRGTDTQYF
TRBD1 TRBJ1-2 - TRBV19 TGTGCCAGTAGTATCGACTTACAGGGGTATGGCTACACCTTC CASSIDLQGYGYTF
TRBD2 TRBJ2-1 - TRBV7-6 TGTGCCAGCAGCTCAGGGACTAGCGGGGGCCTAGGGCAGTTCTTC CASSSGTSGGLGQFF
- TRBJ2-3 - TRBV7-2 TGTGCCAGCAGCTCGACATCGAGCACAGATACGCAGTATTTT CASSSTSSTDTQYF
- TRBJ2-7 - TRBV5-1 TGCGCCAGCAGGTGGGGGACTGGACAGTTCTACGAGCAGTACTTC CASRWGTGQFYEQYF
- TRBJ2-3 - TRBV7-8 TGTGCCAGCAGCCCGAGAGGTAGGAGCACAGATACGCAGTATTTT CASSPRGRSTDTQYF